Listed below are T cell receptor beta chains from one sample, sequenced in a study of radiation and T cells in renal cell carcinoma. Here immunoSEQ multiplex PCR was the method, and the copy in TCRdb shows in-frame clones only, minus some. The data hold 110,000 to 150,000 clones, with over 75% observed a single time. The sample consisted of blood, taken from a patient whose treatment included radiotherapy and nephrectomy. The source is a woman aged 50 to 60 with renal cell carcinoma. Both conserved end residues are part of each CDR3. The D gene is left open where the match is weak. Not all rows give a size; the values are once, few, many and, for expanded clones, a class.

v_call,clone_size,d_call,j_call,cdr3_aa,cdr3_nt
TRBV30,-,-,TRBJ1-3,CAWSATRGAGNTIYF,TGTGCCTGGAGTGCGACAAGGGGGGCTGGAAACACCATATATTTT
TRBV5-8,-,-,TRBJ2-3,CASSQSAPLLTDTQYF,TGTGCCAGCAGCCAATCTGCACCCCTCTTGACAGATACGCAGTATTTT
TRBV7-2,once,-,TRBJ1-2,CASSLPSSGAPGYTF,TGTGCCAGCAGCTTACCCTCCTCAGGGGCGCCTGGCTACACCTTC
TRBV11-3,-,-,TRBJ2-7,CASSSVTRAPSYEQYF,TGTGCCAGCAGCTCAGTAACTAGAGCCCCTTCCTACGAGCAGTACTTC
TRBV5-8,-,TRBD1,TRBJ1-1,CASSITGVVTEAFF,TGTGCCAGCAGCATAACAGGGGTTGTAACTGAAGCTTTCTTT
TRBV11-3,-,-,TRBJ2-2,CASSPDWGGELFF,TGTGCCAGCAGCCCCGACTGGGGGGGGGAGCTGTTTTTT
TRBV30,-,-,TRBJ1-6,CAWKVGVYRNNSPLHF,TGTGCCTGGAAAGTTGGGGTGTATAGAAATAATTCACCCCTCCACTTT
TRBV2,-,TRBD1,TRBJ1-5,CASSGTGGNNQPQHF,TGTGCCAGCAGCGGGACAGGGGGTAACAATCAGCCCCAGCATTTT
TRBV7-9,-,-,TRBJ2-1,CASSFGTAAGQSYNWQFF,TGTGCCAGCAGCTTCGGGACCGCTGCCGGGCAAAGTTACAACTGGCAGTTCTTC
TRBV2,-,-,TRBJ1-4,CASCSPAVTRLRDEKLFF,TGTGCCAGCTGCTCCCCTGCAGTTACCAGGCTGCGCGATGAAAAACTGTTTTTT
TRBV30,once,-,TRBJ1-2,CAWSGPGEPVSYTF,TGTGCCTGGAGTGGACCCGGGGAGCCGGTGAGCTACACCTTC
TRBV4-1,-,-,TRBJ2-1,CASSQGSGWGRNEQFF,TGCGCCAGCAGCCAAGGCTCGGGGTGGGGGAGAAATGAGCAGTTCTTC
TRBV10-2,few,-,TRBJ1-1,CASSGTLGNTEAFF,TGCGCCAGCAGTGGGACCCTAGGGAACACTGAAGCTTTCTTT
TRBV14,-,-,TRBJ1-1,CASSHARPLNTEAFF,TGTGCCAGCAGCCACGCCAGACCGTTGAACACTGAAGCTTTCTTT
TRBV7-9,-,-,TRBJ1-1,CASSSEGGTEAFF,TGTGCCAGCAGCTCAGAGGGGGGGACTGAAGCTTTCTTT
TRBV2,-,-,TRBJ1-4,CASSDLGATNEKLFF,TGTGCCAGCAGTGATCTGGGAGCAACTAATGAAAAACTGTTTTTT
TRBV7-9,-,-,TRBJ1-4,CASSLARGSGEKLFF,TGTGCCAGCAGCTTAGCGAGAGGGTCGGGTGAAAAACTGTTTTTT
TRBV5-4,-,-,TRBJ2-2,CASSLVSGELFF,TGTGCCAGCAGCTTGGTATCCGGGGAGCTGTTTTTT
TRBV2,-,TRBD1,TRBJ1-1,CASSQTGGANTEAFF,TGTGCCAGCAGCCAGACAGGGGGCGCGAACACTGAAGCTTTCTTT
TRBV6-5,-,-,TRBJ2-3,CASSYSGGISLDTQYF,TGTGCCAGCAGTTACTCGGGGGGAATAAGTTTAGATACGCAGTATTTT
TRBV5-1,-,-,TRBJ2-3,CASSLTVASTDTQYF,TGCGCCAGCAGCTTGACCGTGGCAAGCACAGATACGCAGTATTTT
TRBV7-2,-,TRBD1,TRBJ1-5,CASSWTGAGNQPQHF,TGTGCCAGCAGCTGGACAGGGGCGGGAAATCAGCCCCAGCATTTT
TRBV10-2,-,-,TRBJ2-1,CASTAGAGAYNEQFF,TGCGCCAGCACCGCAGGGGCGGGGGCCTACAATGAGCAGTTCTTC
TRBV6-4,-,-,TRBJ2-3,CASSVEWGESDTQYF,TGTGCCAGCAGCGTCGAGTGGGGGGAATCGGATACGCAGTATTTT
TRBV4-2,few,-,TRBJ1-2,CASSQQSPAGGGYTF,TGTGCCAGCAGCCAACAGTCCCCTGCCGGCGGTGGCTACACCTTC
TRBV11-3,-,TRBD1,TRBJ1-1,CASSAGGGTEAFF,TGTGCCAGCAGCGCAGGGGGAGGGACTGAAGCTTTCTTT
TRBV7-3,once,-,TRBJ1-1,CASSSGENTEAFF,TGTGCCAGCAGCTCGGGGGAAAACACTGAAGCTTTCTTT
TRBV7-2,-,-,TRBJ2-5,CASSLARVLQETQYF,TGTGCCAGCAGCTTAGCACGGGTCCTACAAGAGACCCAGTACTTC
TRBV5-1,-,TRBD2,TRBJ2-1,CASSLELPGRDEQFF,TGCGCCAGCAGCTTGGAGCTTCCGGGGAGGGATGAGCAGTTCTTC
TRBV15,once,-,TRBJ1-3,CATSRETARSGNTIYF,TGTGCCACCAGCAGAGAAACGGCCCGCTCTGGAAACACCATATATTTT
TRBV7-2,-,TRBD1,TRBJ1-2,CASSPRQGNNYGYTF,TGTGCCAGCAGCCCCCGACAGGGAAATAACTATGGCTACACCTTC
TRBV7-9,-,-,TRBJ1-2,CASSTYGYTF,TGTGCCAGCAGCACATATGGCTACACCTTC
TRBV10-3,-,-,TRBJ1-2,CAISETGIRGYGYTF,TGTGCCATCAGTGAGACAGGGATCAGGGGCTATGGCTACACCTTC
TRBV7-3,-,-,TRBJ2-2,CASSLMGTGELFF,TGTGCCAGCAGCTTAATGGGCACCGGGGAGCTGTTTTTT
TRBV11-2,-,-,TRBJ2-3,CASSPWTNLGTDTQYF,TGTGCCAGCAGCCCTTGGACAAACTTAGGCACAGATACGCAGTATTTT
TRBV19,few,-,TRBJ1-3,CASSSGRDYSGNTIYF,TGTGCCAGTAGTAGCGGACGGGATTACTCTGGAAACACCATATATTTT
TRBV4-2,-,-,TRBJ1-1,CASSLPENTEAFF,TGTGCCAGCAGCCTACCTGAGAACACTGAAGCTTTCTTT
TRBV5-1,-,-,TRBJ1-5,CASASAGGSNQPQHF,TGCGCCAGCGCCTCTGCGGGGGGAAGCAATCAGCCCCAGCATTTT
TRBV5-8,-,-,TRBJ1-1,CASSSWAARNTEAFF,TGTGCCAGCAGCTCATGGGCAGCGAGGAACACTGAAGCTTTCTTT
TRBV2,-,TRBD1,TRBJ1-2,CASSLQGFYGYTF,TGTGCCAGCAGTTTACAGGGGTTCTATGGCTACACCTTC
TRBV7-8,-,TRBD1,TRBJ2-7,CASSSAGTGGSYEQYF,TGTGCCAGCAGCTCGGCCGGGACAGGGGGATCCTACGAGCAGTACTTC
TRBV19,-,-,TRBJ2-2,CASSITGTTGELFF,TGTGCCAGTAGTATCACCGGAACCACCGGGGAGCTGTTTTTT
TRBV9,-,TRBD1,TRBJ1-1,CASSVTGQGSDTEAFF,TGTGCCAGCAGCGTAACGGGACAGGGGTCGGACACTGAAGCTTTCTTT
TRBV10-3,once,TRBD1,TRBJ2-1,CAISPGTGGYNEQFF,TGTGCCATCAGTCCCGGGACAGGGGGCTACAATGAGCAGTTCTTC
TRBV5-6,-,TRBD1,TRBJ1-6,CASSFTAGGGGSPLHF,TGTGCCAGCAGTTTCACCGCAGGGGGCGGTGGGTCACCCCTCCACTTT
TRBV7-9,once,-,TRBJ1-4,CASSLAYEKLFF,TGTGCCAGCAGCTTAGCGTATGAAAAACTGTTTTTT
TRBV30,-,-,TRBJ1-6,CAWSLGGPGDSPLHF,TGTGCCTGGTCCTTAGGGGGTCCTGGGGATTCACCCCTCCACTTT
TRBV5-1,-,-,TRBJ1-6,CASSLGMDTYSPLHF,TGCGCCAGCAGCTTGGGTATGGACACCTATTCACCCCTCCACTTT
TRBV30,-,TRBD1,TRBJ1-2,CAWIGDRLFGGGYTF,TGTGCCTGGATTGGGGACAGGCTTTTTGGGGGTGGCTACACCTTC
TRBV6-5,-,-,TRBJ2-5,CASSYSAARAETQYF,TGTGCCAGCAGTTACTCGGCCGCCAGAGCGGAGACCCAGTACTTC
TRBV7-9,once,-,TRBJ2-3,CASSRRGTDTQYF,TGTGCCAGCAGCCGACGCGGCACAGATACGCAGTATTTT
TRBV19,-,TRBD1,TRBJ2-2,CASTTGAGELFF,TGTGCCAGTACTACAGGGGCCGGGGAGCTGTTTTTT
TRBV4-3,-,TRBD2,TRBJ2-7,CASSQEASGGYYEQYF,TGCGCCAGCAGCCAAGAGGCTAGCGGGGGGTACTACGAGCAGTACTTC
TRBV6-4,-,TRBD2,TRBJ2-1,CASTPEGGVGEQFF,TGTGCCAGCACCCCCGAGGGAGGGGTCGGTGAGCAGTTCTTC
TRBV7-9,-,TRBD1,TRBJ2-5,CASSSKTGGATQYF,TGTGCCAGCAGCTCGAAGACAGGGGGCGCGACCCAGTACTTC